This TCR beta chain derives from a study of T cell responses to AZD1222 COVID-19 vaccine. Study-level results: Seropositive AZD1222 recipients at baseline numbered only 6 or 7. Repertoires were obtained only post-peak T cell response.

V gave up 5 bases and J gave up 4 bases, with 18 bases separating them. Germline lookup yields CDR1 SGHTA and CDR2 FQGTGA. CDR3 length: 16 residues. The protocol was immunoSEQ multiplex PCR, while the TCRdb copy is restricted to in-frame clones and leaves out a portion. The sample lists 85,000 to 120,000 clones; roughly nine tenths were seen once. As concerns this clone: What it binds is not known.

V usage is TRBV7-3 and J usage is TRBJ2-1; D is uncertain. The receptor's source is an adult in good health. The specimen comprised peripheral blood, sampled on day 0 of AZD1222 vaccination. Written as DNA, the CDR3 is TGTGCCAGCAGCCTCTCCCAATTTACAAGGTACAATGAGCAGTTCTTC. Protein: CASSLSQFTRYNEQFF.